These T cell receptor beta chains were read from a single sample in a study of T cell changes during pregnancy in multiple sclerosis. Repertoires were generated with immunoSEQ multiplex PCR, while TCRdb's copy carries only in-frame clones and drops some. The profile shows under 95,000 clones, 93% of them singletons. The sample in question was peripheral blood, obtained in the second trimester of pregnancy. The source is a female donor in good health, enrolled as a control in a pregnancy study. CDR3s include the opening cysteine and the closing phenylalanine or tryptophan. Fields, in order: clone size, V gene, D gene, J gene, CDR3 DNA, CDR3 protein. D genes are given only for firm matches. Clone size is stated in some rows and not others, as once, few, many or a class when expanded.

>.|TRBV19|TRBD2|TRBJ2-5
TGTGCCAGCTCTCCCCCGGGGGGGCCCGGGACCCAGTACTTC
CASSPPGGPGTQYF
>.|TRBV27|TRBD1|TRBJ2-4
TGTGCCAGCAGTTTCCTCGGACAGGGCAAAAACATTCAGTACTTC
CASSFLGQGKNIQYF
>.|TRBV11-3|.|TRBJ2-5
TGTGCCAGCAGCTTAGAGCTTCGTGCGAGAGAGACCCAGTACTTC
CASSLELRARETQYF
>.|TRBV4-1|.|TRBJ1-2
TGCGCCAGCAGCCAAGCCACTGTGGGAGTTAACTATGGCTACACCTTC
CASSQATVGVNYGYTF
>.|TRBV7-7|TRBD2|TRBJ2-1
TGTGCTAGCAGCTTGAGCGGGGGGTCCTACAATGAGCAGTTCTTC
CASSLSGGSYNEQFF
>.|TRBV18|.|TRBJ2-2
TGTGCCAGCTCACCACAAGGGAGTGAGAGCACAGGGGAGCTGTTTTTT
CASSPQGSESTGELFF
>once|TRBV19|.|TRBJ2-1
TGTGCCAGTAGTATGTTTTCGGGGGGCGTTTATCCCTACAATGAGCAGTTCTTC
CASSMFSGGVYPYNEQFF
>.|TRBV7-9|.|TRBJ1-4
TGTGCCAGCAGCTTAGTCCAGGGCCATGAAAAACTGTTTTTT
CASSLVQGHEKLFF
>.|TRBV6-4|TRBD2|TRBJ2-3
TGTGCCAGCAGTGATGGACTAGCGGGGGGGCGGCAGTATTTT
CASSDGLAGGRQYF
>.|TRBV14|TRBD1|TRBJ2-7
TGTGCCAGCAGCCCCCAAGGGACAGGCTACGAGCAGTACTTC
CASSPQGTGYEQYF
>.|TRBV7-9|TRBD1|TRBJ1-4
TGTGCCAGCAGCCCCCGTCCCGGGACAGGGTTTCATGAAAAACTGTTTTTT
CASSPRPGTGFHEKLFF
>.|TRBV7-9|.|TRBJ2-1
TGTGCCAGCAGCGCCCGGGACACCTACTACAATGAGCAGTTCTTC
CASSARDTYYNEQFF
>.|TRBV19|TRBD1|TRBJ1-2
TGTGCCAGTAGCAACCTGGGACAGAGAAAAAACTATGGCTACACCTTC
CASSNLGQRKNYGYTF
>.|TRBV19|.|TRBJ2-6
TGTGCCAGTAGTATAGGGCGGCGCTCTGGGGCCAACGTCCTGACTTTC
CASSIGRRSGANVLTF
>once|TRBV13|.|TRBJ2-7
TGTGCCAGCAGCCAGTGGGGACACTTGATCTACGAGCAGTACTTC
CASSQWGHLIYEQYF
>.|TRBV7-8|.|TRBJ2-7
TGTGCCAGCAGCTTAGCCCCCGGGGGAGCCTACGAGCAGTACTTC
CASSLAPGGAYEQYF
>.|TRBV7-8|TRBD2|TRBJ2-7
TGTGCCAGCAGCCAATCCTTCCTAGCGGGGTACGAGCAGTACTTC
CASSQSFLAGYEQYF
>.|TRBV2|TRBD2|TRBJ2-2
TGTGCCAGCAGGGGAACTAGCGGACCCACCGGGGAGCTGTTTTTT
CASRGTSGPTGELFF
>.|TRBV18|.|TRBJ2-7
TGTGCCAGCTCACCAGTACAGGCGACGCGCCACGAGCAGTACTTC
CASSPVQATRHEQYF
>.|TRBV6-5|.|TRBJ2-4
TGTGCCAGCACCGACAGTTTAGCCAAAAACATTCAGTACTTC
CASTDSLAKNIQYF
>.|TRBV19|.|TRBJ1-2
TGTGCCAGTTCCCTCGGGGAATCGGATGGCTACACCTTC
CASSLGESDGYTF
>once|TRBV15|.|TRBJ1-1
TGTGCCACCAGCAGAGAACACGATGGGAACACTGAAGCTTTCTTT
CATSREHDGNTEAFF
>.|TRBV7-9|.|TRBJ2-3
TGTGCCAGCAGCTCTTCTCCAGATACGCAGTATTTT
CASSSSPDTQYF
>.|TRBV4-2|TRBD2|TRBJ2-5
TGTGCCAGCAGCCAGGGATGGACTAGCGGACAGAAGACCCAGTACTTC
CASSQGWTSGQKTQYF
>.|TRBV18|.|TRBJ2-7
TGTGCCAGCTCCCCGCGCGCCTCGAGCTCCTACGAGCAGTACTTC
CASSPRASSSYEQYF
>.|TRBV7-8|.|TRBJ1-5
TGTGCCAGCAGCCCAAGATTCAGTAGCAATCAGCCCCAGCATTTT
CASSPRFSSNQPQHF
>.|TRBV7-8|.|TRBJ2-2
TGTGCCAGCAGCCCAACAGGGTTCTTCACCGGGGAGCTGTTTTTT
CASSPTGFFTGELFF
>once|TRBV29-1|.|TRBJ2-6
TGCAGCGTTGAAACTACGCAGACCCGTAAGGATCTTGGAAACGTCCTGACTTTC
CSVETTQTRKDLGNVLTF
>.|TRBV11-3|TRBD1|TRBJ2-7
TGTGCCAGCAGCTTCGGACAGGAGAGCTCCTACGAGCAGTACTTC
CASSFGQESSYEQYF
>.|TRBV6-4|.|TRBJ2-7
TGTGCCAGCAGCCCGGGGGACGAGCAGTACTTC
CASSPGDEQYF
>.|TRBV6-5|.|TRBJ2-7
TGTGCCAGCAGTTACTCGGGTAGCGGTGCCTACGAGCAGTACTTC
CASSYSGSGAYEQYF
>.|TRBV5-4|TRBD1|TRBJ2-3
TGTGCCAGCAGCTTACAGGGGGCGACAGATACGCAGTATTTT
CASSLQGATDTQYF
>.|TRBV4-3|.|TRBJ2-6
TGCGCCAGCAGCCGGGAGGGGGGATCTGGGGCCAACGTCCTGACTTTC
CASSREGGSGANVLTF
>.|TRBV5-1|.|TRBJ2-7
TGCGCCAGCAGCTCCCTGGGGGGGCTCGACGAGCAGTACTTC
CASSSLGGLDEQYF
>.|TRBV6-6|TRBD1|TRBJ1-2
TGTGCCAGCAGTACGACAGGGGACTCTAACTATGGCTACACCTTC
CASSTTGDSNYGYTF
>.|TRBV30|TRBD1|TRBJ1-5
TGTGCCTGGAGTGGGAGACAGGGCCCCATGGAGCCCCAGCATTTT
CAWSGRQGPMEPQHF
>.|TRBV7-2|TRBD1|TRBJ1-2
TGTGCCAGCAGCTTAGCGACAGGGGGCGCGAATGGCTACACCTTC
CASSLATGGANGYTF
>.|TRBV5-6|TRBD1|TRBJ1-2
TGTGCCAGCAGCTTCTGGACAGGGCCTAACTATGGCTACACCTTC
CASSFWTGPNYGYTF
>.|TRBV5-5|.|TRBJ1-3
TGTGCCAGCAGCTTAACGCGGGGCTTTGGAAACACCATATATTTT
CASSLTRGFGNTIYF
>.|TRBV7-2|TRBD2|TRBJ2-4
TGTGCCAGCAGCGTACAAGCGGGGGGGCCAGACATTCAGTACTTC
CASSVQAGGPDIQYF
>.|TRBV9|TRBD2|TRBJ2-3
TGTGCCAGCAGCGTGAGGGCGGGGGGGCCGCTAGATACGCAGTATTTT
CASSVRAGGPLDTQYF
>.|TRBV19|.|TRBJ1-5
TGTGCCAGTAGCCCGGGGGGCCGCAATCAGCCCCAGCATTTT
CASSPGGRNQPQHF